A single sample is the source of the 27 T cell receptor beta chains below, sequenced in a study of monozygotic twins with inflammatory bowel disease. Reprocessing the 5' RACE reads, TCRdb reports a single entry for every CDR3 protein and omits DNA. The sample shows about 170,000 distinct CDR3 sequences, and about 2.7% sits with its ten largest clones. Sequencing input: blood. The source is a human donor with ulcerative colitis or Crohn's disease, or a healthy co-twin of an affected twin (not recorded which).

The chain combines TRBV15 with TRBJ2-7. The CDR3 length is 14 residues. The germline V gene encodes CDR1 LNHNV and CDR2 YYDKDF (reference sequence). The CDR3 loop reads CATSRDPGPYEQYF.

The chain combines TRBV6-5 with TRBJ2-3; TCRdb lists TRBD1, though no DNA is available to test this call. Germline V CDR1 and CDR2: MNHEY, SVGAGI. The CDR3 is 16 residues long. CDR3 amino acids: CASSYRWTGSTDTQYF.

The chain has TRBV5-1 and TRBJ2-2; the TCRdb call, TRBD2, lacks DNA for checking. Looked up from germline, CDR1 is SGHRS and CDR2 is YFSETQ. The CDR3 totals 16 residues. CDR3: CASSLAGDLGTGELFF.

V gene TRBV7-2 combines with J gene TRBJ1-1; TCRdb reports TRBD1, a call that lacks DNA to check it against. The CDR3 covers 15 residues. Germline V CDR1 and CDR2: SGHTA, FQGNSA. CDR3 in amino acids: CASSLKFLGAGEAFF. Based on the CDR3 plus reference TRBV7-2 and TRBJ1-1, the full variable domain is GAGVSQSPSNKVTEKGKDVELRCDPISGHTALYWYRQSLGQGLEFLIYFQGNSAPDKSGLPSDRFSAERTGGSVSTLTIQRTQQEDSAVYLCASSLKFLGAGEAFFGQGTRLTVV.

The V call is TRBV7-9, the J call TRBJ2-6; the TCRdb call, TRBD1, lacks DNA for checking. The germline CDR1 and CDR2 sequences are SEHNR and FQNEAQ (reference sequence). The CDR3 contains 15 residues. The CDR3 reads CASSSVRAGANVLTF.

The V gene is TRBV29-1, the J gene TRBJ2-3; TCRdb selects TRBD2, and the lack of DNA leaves this call unchecked. Germline V gene sequence: CDR1 SQVTM, CDR2 ANQGSEA. This CDR3 is built from 12 residues. The CDR3 reads CSAAEGPDTQYF.

This chain uses TRBV20-1 with TRBJ1-1. CDR1 and CDR2 from the germline V gene are DFQATT and SNEGSKA (reference sequence). The length of the CDR3 is 13 residues. CDR3 protein: CSARFGGGTEAFF.

This rearrangement joins TRBV20-1 to TRBJ1-1; with no DNA, the TCRdb D assignment of TRBD1 cannot be verified. This CDR3 is 13 amino acids long. Germline V gene sequence: CDR1 DFQATT, CDR2 SNEGSKA (reference sequence). The CDR3 spells CSASPDRVTEAFF.

CDR3 region: CASSQPRGGQVNQPQHF. The V and J genes are TRBV4-1 and TRBJ1-5; as DNA is missing, the TRBD1 call by TCRdb cannot be tested. The CDR3 length is 17 residues. Germline V CDR1 and CDR2: MGHRA, YSYEKL.

The chain is built from TRBV20-1 and TRBJ2-7; TCRdb lists TRBD2, though no DNA is available to test this call. This CDR3 comprises 13 residues. CDR1 and CDR2 (germline): DFQATT, SNEGSKA (reference sequence). CDR3 region: CSARRTNSYEQYF.

The V call is TRBV7-9, the J call TRBJ1-5; without DNA, the TCRdb call of TRBD1 cannot be checked. CDR3 size: 14 residues. The germline V gene encodes CDR1 SEHNR and CDR2 FQNEAQ (reference sequence). CDR3 region: CASSQTGGNQPQHF.

This chain links TRBV7-3 with TRBJ2-1. The CDR3 sequence is 13 residues long. Germline V gene lookup returns CDR1 SGHTA and CDR2 FQGTGA. The CDR3 protein is CASSLGQNNEQFF.

This chain links TRBV27 with TRBJ2-7; absent DNA, TCRdb's TRBD2 call cannot be checked. The CDR3 extends over 13 amino acids. From germline, CDR1 is MNHEY and CDR2 SMNVEV (reference sequence). The CDR3 protein is CASSHRGLYEQYF.

The chain links TRBV7-6 to TRBJ2-1; TCRdb proposes TRBD2, but this gene call is untestable without DNA. Looked up from germline, CDR1 is SGHVS and CDR2 is FNYEAQ. The CDR3 length is 14 residues. CDR3 sequence: CASSLVLGHNEQFF.

The CDR3 reads CASSPPLGGNSNEQFF. The chain joins TRBV5-6 to TRBJ2-1; the D gene TCRdb calls, TRBD2, cannot be checked with no DNA. Germline V gene lookup returns CDR1 SGHDT and CDR2 YYEEEE. The CDR3 has 16 amino acids.

The V call is TRBV18, the J call TRBJ2-3. CDR3 length: 14 residues. Germline assignment: CDR1 KGHSH and CDR2 LQKENI. The CDR3 sequence: CASSPGLAADTQYF. Based on the CDR3 plus reference TRBV18 and TRBJ2-3, the full variable domain is NAGVMQNPRHLVRRRGQEARLRCSPMKGHSHVYWYRQLPEEGLKFMVYLQKENIIDESGMPKERFSAEFPKEGPSILRIQQVVRGDSAAYFCASSPGLAADTQYFGPGTRLTVL.

The chain links TRBV27 to TRBJ1-2; with no DNA, the TCRdb D assignment of TRBD1 cannot be verified. The CDR3 loop spans 17 amino acids. The germline V gene encodes CDR1 MNHEY and CDR2 SMNVEV (reference sequence). The CDR3 sequence: CASSLYPRDTANYGYTF.

V and J are TRBV5-1 and TRBJ2-3; TCRdb designates TRBD1, a call that cannot be tested without DNA. The CDR3 sequence is 15 residues long. Germline V gives CDR1 SGHRS, CDR2 YFSETQ. The CDR3 region is CASSLEGTGADTQYF.

The gene calls are TRBV10-3 and TRBJ2-7; there is no DNA to check the TCRdb D call of TRBD2. CDR1 and CDR2 from the germline V gene are ENHRY and SYGVKD. The CDR3 covers 14 residues. The CDR3 protein is CAISELREGHEQYF.

J is TRBJ2-1 and V is TRBV28. This CDR3 region has 15 residues. Germline V gene sequence: CDR1 MDHEN, CDR2 SYDVKM. The CDR3 sequence is CASSLWAGNYNEQFF. The full variable domain, its missing parts supplied by reference TRBV28 and TRBJ2-1, is DVKVTQSSRYLVKRTGEKVFLECVQDMDHENMFWYRQDPGLGLRLIYFSYDVKMKEKGDIPEGYSVSREKKERFSLILESASTNQTSMYLCASSLWAGNYNEQFFGPGTRLTVL.

The V gene is TRBV11-2, the J gene TRBJ2-1; TCRdb outputs TRBD2, but without DNA this stays unchecked. Per germline, CDR1 SGHAT and CDR2 FQNNGV. This CDR3 comprises 16 residues. CDR3: CASSDSSGSFRGEQFF.

The chain uses TRBV5-1 and TRBJ2-7; TCRdb selects TRBD2, and the lack of DNA leaves this call unchecked. Germline V lookup: CDR1 SGHRS, CDR2 YFSETQ. The CDR3 sequence is 14 residues long. CDR3: CASSGGSRSCEQYF. Combining the CDR3 with reference TRBV5-1 and TRBJ2-7 gives the whole variable domain KAGVTQTPRYLIKTRGQQVTLSCSPISGHRSVSWYQQTPGQGLQFLFEYFSETQRNKGNFPGRFSGRQFSNSRSEMNVSTLELGDSALYLCASSGGSRSCEQYFGPGTRLTVT.

V is TRBV30 and J is TRBJ2-1; without DNA, the TCRdb call of TRBD1 cannot be checked. The germline CDR1 and CDR2 sequences are GTSNPN and SVGIG (reference sequence). CDR3 length: 16 residues. CDR3: CAWSRTPGQLDNEQFF.

The chain couples TRBV28 to TRBJ2-3; the TCRdb D gene call, TRBD1, has no DNA to confirm it. Germline assignment: CDR1 MDHEN and CDR2 SYDVKM. The CDR3 has 15 residues. CDR3 sequence: CASSSDRGSTDTQYF.

The V call is TRBV7-8, the J call TRBJ2-1. CDR3 length: 15 amino acids. In germline, CDR1 is SGHVS, CDR2 FQNEAQ. This CDR3 is CASSLYVSSYNEQFF.

V is TRBV7-2 and J is TRBJ2-3. Germline V gene data show CDR1 as SGHTA and CDR2 as FQGNSA. CDR3 size: 14 residues. The CDR3 is CASSLESSTDTQYF.

The rearrangement links TRBV12-3 or TRBV12-4 to TRBJ2-1; TCRdb gives TRBD1 as the D gene, but with no DNA this cannot be confirmed. This CDR3 has 15 residues. CDR3 sequence: CASSTGTSSYNEQFF.